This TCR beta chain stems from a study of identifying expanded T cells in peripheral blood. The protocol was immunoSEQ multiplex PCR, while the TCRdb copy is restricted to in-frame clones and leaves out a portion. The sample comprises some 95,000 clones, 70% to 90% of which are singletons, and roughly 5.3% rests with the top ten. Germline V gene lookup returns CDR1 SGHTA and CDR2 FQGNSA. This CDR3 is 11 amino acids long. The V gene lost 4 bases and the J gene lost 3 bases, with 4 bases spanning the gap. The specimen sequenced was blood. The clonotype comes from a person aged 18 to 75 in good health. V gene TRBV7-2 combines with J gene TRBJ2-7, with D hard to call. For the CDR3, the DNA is TGTGCCAGCAGCTCCATCTACGAGCAGTACTTC. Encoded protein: CASSSIYEQYF.